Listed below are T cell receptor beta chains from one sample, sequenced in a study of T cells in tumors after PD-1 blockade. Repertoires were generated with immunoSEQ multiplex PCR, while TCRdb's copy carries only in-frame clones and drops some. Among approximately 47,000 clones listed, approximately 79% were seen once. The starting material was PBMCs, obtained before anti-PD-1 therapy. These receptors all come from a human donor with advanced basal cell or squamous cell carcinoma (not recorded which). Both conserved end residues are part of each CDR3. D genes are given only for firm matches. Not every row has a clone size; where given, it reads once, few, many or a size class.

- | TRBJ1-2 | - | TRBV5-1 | CASSGDTYGYTF | TGCGCCAGCAGCGGGGACACGTATGGCTACACCTTC
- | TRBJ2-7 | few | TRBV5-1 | CASSLGQALLHEQYF | TGCGCCAGCAGCTTGGGGCAGGCCTTGCTCCACGAGCAGTACTTC
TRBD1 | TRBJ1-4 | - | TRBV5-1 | CASSLAGGRTNEKLFF | TGCGCCAGCAGCTTGGCAGGGGGCAGAACTAATGAAAAACTGTTTTTT
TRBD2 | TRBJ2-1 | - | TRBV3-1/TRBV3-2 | CASTSGGDEQFF | TGTGCCAGCACGAGCGGGGGGGATGAGCAGTTCTTC
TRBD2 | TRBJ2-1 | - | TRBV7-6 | CASSTSGVYNEQFF | TGTGCCAGCAGCACGAGCGGGGTCTACAATGAGCAGTTCTTC
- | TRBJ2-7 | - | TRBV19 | CASSISTNEQYF | TGTGCCAGTAGTATTTCGACGAACGAGCAGTACTTC
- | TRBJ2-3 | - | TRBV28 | CASSDGGTDTQYF | TGTGCCAGCAGTGACGGGGGCACAGATACGCAGTATTTT
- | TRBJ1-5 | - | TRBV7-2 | CASSSDPGNQPQHF | TGTGCCAGCAGCTCCGACCCTGGGAATCAGCCCCAGCATTTT
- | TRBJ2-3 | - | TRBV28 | CAIGGGLTGSF | TGTGCCATCGGAGGCGGCCTTACCGGTTCTTTT
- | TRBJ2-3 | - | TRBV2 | CASSADSTDTQYF | TGTGCCAGCAGTGCGGACAGTACAGATACGCAGTATTTT
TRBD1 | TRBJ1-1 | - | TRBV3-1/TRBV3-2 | CASSRQGAPTEAFF | TGTGCCAGCAGCAGACAGGGGGCGCCCACTGAAGCTTTCTTT
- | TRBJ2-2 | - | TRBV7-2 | CASSFPLGGSNTGELFF | TGTGCCAGCAGCTTCCCGTTAGGGGGATCGAACACCGGGGAGCTGTTTTTT
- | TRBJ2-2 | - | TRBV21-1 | CASSKDPNSRGGRETGELFF | TGTGCCAGCAGCAAAGACCCTAACTCGCGGGGGGGCCGGGAGACCGGGGAGCTGTTTTTT
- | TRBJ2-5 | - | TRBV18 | CASSQPDSGQYQETQYF | TGTGCCAGCTCACAACCGGACAGTGGTCAATACCAAGAGACCCAGTACTTC
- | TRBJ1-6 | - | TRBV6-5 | CASTLGQGYSPLHF | TGTGCCAGCACCCTTGGGCAGGGGTATTCACCCCTCCACTTT
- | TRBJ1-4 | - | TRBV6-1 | CASSEALILGEKLFF | TGTGCCAGCAGTGAAGCGTTAATCCTAGGGGAAAAACTGTTTTTT